This T cell receptor beta chain comes out of a study of CXCR3-negative and CXCR3-positive naive CD8 T cells (dated by TCRdb to about 2019). Study-level background: In total, approximately 150 million TRB reads were obtained, corresponding to roughly 1.5 +/- 0.3 million reads per library. TRBV-TRBJ cluster analysis included naive subsets from about 5 donors and memory cells from 3 donors. Diversity and physicochemical repertoire analyses covered about a dozen donors pooled from two independent experiments. General study outcomes and caveats: TRB CDR3s from CXCR3-positive naive cells showed higher hydrophobicity (lower Kidera factor 4), lower energy, and higher strength and volume indices than CXCR3-negative naive cells. TRBV-TRBJ usage was similar between naive CXCR3-negative and CXCR3-positive cells from the same donor, while memory cells showed distinct patterns. Both naive subsets had comparably high repertoire diversity, while memory CD8+ T cells had much lower repertoire diversity. Because surface CD5, which is linked to self-reactivity in mice, was comparable between the naive subsets, TCR interaction strength was also inferred from TRB CDR3 physicochemical properties. CXCR3 expression partially decreased after cryopreservation, so most assays used freshly isolated PBMCs.

Data came from a NextSeq 550. The Human TCR Profiling Kit (MiLaboratory) was used to make UMI-labeled 5' RACE TRB cDNA libraries. The full amount of extracted RNA was used for cDNA synthesis, and the full amount of resulting cDNA was used for PCR amplification. The libraries were made side by side, with each library going through the same number of PCR cycles. In the authors' own workflow: MIGEC and MiXCR extracted about 50,000 +/- 10,000 unique UMI-labeled TRB cDNA molecules per library, requiring at least two reads per UMI. An average of roughly 40,000 +/- 10,000 functional in-frame TRB CDR3 nucleotide clonotypes without stop codons was found per library. Diversity metrics, including normalized Shannon-Wiener and Chao1, were computed in VDJtools after downsampling to 5000 UMI-labeled TRB molecules per sample. For the central five CDR3 residues, VDJtools calculated physicochemical properties weighted by clonotype size, namely interaction energy, strength, volume and Kidera factor 4. TCRdb reprocessed the raw reads; every CDR3 protein sequence is a single record, and DNA is not supplied. These V and J calls are TCRdb output, not the study's own analysis. This sample's table has entries for about 63,000 distinct CDR3 sequences. Around 5% of the sample goes to the ten largest clones.

Turning to this clonotype: Its specific antigen is unknown.

For each CD8+ T cell subset, flow sorting was done in triplicate, and about 300,000 cells per subset went directly into RLT lysis buffer. To exclude memory contaminants, naive CD8+ T cells were stringently defined as CD45RO-CCR7+CD27+CD95-. Peripheral blood mononuclear cells were isolated from buffy coats using standard density gradient centrifugation. A FACSAria III was used to flow-sort naive CXCR3-negative and CXCR3-positive CD8+ T cells. Total RNA was extracted from sorted cells with an RNeasy Mini Kit. The CDR3 spans 14 residues, from the cysteine through the phenylalanine. No DNA was logged. According to the germline V gene, CDR1 reads SGHNT and CDR2 reads YENEEA.

Recombination connected TRBV11-3 to TRBJ1-2; TCRdb's D call, TRBD1, is unchecked because there is no DNA. The sequence was collected from a human donor in good health. Some clones in this sample may be carry-over from other donors' samples. Sequencing was performed on naive CXCR3+ CD8+ T cells from blood. The label giving this sample's cell subset or site can be read as: CD45RO-CCR7+CD27+CD95- naive CD8+ T cells expressing CXCR3 (TNR3+). The CDR3: CASSPRQASYGYTF.